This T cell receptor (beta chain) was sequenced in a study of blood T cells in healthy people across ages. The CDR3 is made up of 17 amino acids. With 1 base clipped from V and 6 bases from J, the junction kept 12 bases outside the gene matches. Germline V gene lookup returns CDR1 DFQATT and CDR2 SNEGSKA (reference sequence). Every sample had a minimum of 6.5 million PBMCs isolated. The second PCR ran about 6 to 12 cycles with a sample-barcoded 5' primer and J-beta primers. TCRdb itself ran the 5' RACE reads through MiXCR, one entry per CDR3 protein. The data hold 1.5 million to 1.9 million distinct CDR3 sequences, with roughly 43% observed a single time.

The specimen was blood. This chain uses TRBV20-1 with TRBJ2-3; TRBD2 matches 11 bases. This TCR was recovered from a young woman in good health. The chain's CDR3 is CSARGGMQTSGVDTQYF. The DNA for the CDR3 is TGCAGTGCTAGAGGGGGTATGCAGACTAGCGGGGTGGATACGCAGTATTTT.